Listed here are 21 T cell receptor beta chains from one sample, sequenced in a study of T cell responses to AZD1222 COVID-19 vaccine. Libraries were prepared by immunoSEQ multiplex PCR; TCRdb keeps only in-frame clonotypes and omits some of them. The table has 95,000 to 110,000 clones, about 92% seen once. The specimen was peripheral blood, collected on day 0 of AZD1222 vaccination. The receptors here all came from an adult in good health.

CDR3 in DNA: TGTGCCAGCAGCTCCAGGGAGTTGGAGCAGTACTTC. Translated, it gives CASSSRELEQYF. This chain links TRBV5-6 with TRBJ2-7, with D possibly called TRBD1 or TRBD2 (5 bases each). This CDR3 has 12 amino acids. Looked up from germline, CDR1 is SGHDT and CDR2 is YYEEEE. Trimming stripped 3 bases from V and 7 bases from J, with 11 bases between.

This chain connects TRBV20-1 to TRBJ2-7; D remains unclear. The CDR3 is made up of 11 amino acids. The germline V gene has CDR1 DFQATT and CDR2 SNEGSKA (reference sequence). V lost 8 bases, J lost 7 bases, and 15 bases lay in between. The CDR3 DNA sequence: TGCAGTACAAACAGAGGTCGGGAGCAGTACTTC. Its protein product is CSTNRGREQYF.

This chain links TRBV10-3 with TRBJ2-5; D is uncertain. This CDR3 has 12 residues. In germline, CDR1 is ENHRY, CDR2 SYGVKD. The ends were cut back, 6 bases at V and 0 bases at J, with 5 bases in the middle. CDR3 bases: TGTGCCATCAGAGACTACCAAGAGACCCAGTACTTC. It yields the protein CAIRDYQETQYF.

This chain joins TRBV6-5 and TRBJ1-4; D is perhaps TRBD1 (6 bases). Per germline, CDR1 MNHEY and CDR2 SVGAGI. The CDR3 covers 16 residues. With 4 bases removed from V and 4 bases from J, the gap between germline ends came to 16 bases. The DNA for the CDR3 is TGTGCCAGCAGTTTATTCGGGGGACACCTTAATGAAAAACTGTTTTTT. Its translation is CASSLFGGHLNEKLFF.

V gene TRBV10-1 combines with J gene TRBJ1-2; D is possibly TRBD1 (5 bases). The CDR3 runs 14 residues. Germline V gives CDR1 WNHNN, CDR2 SYGVQD (reference sequence). Trimming left V 5 bases short and J 0 bases short, with 10 bases between. This CDR3 is CASSRRQSNYGYTF. DNA of the CDR3: TGCGCCAGCAGTAGGCGACAGTCTAACTATGGCTACACCTTC.

The CDR3 bases are TGCGCCAGCAGCTTACAGGGGTCAAGAGGCTACACCTTC. This gives the protein CASSLQGSRGYTF. The chain recombines TRBV5-1 with TRBJ1-2; 7 bases are shared with TRBD1. This CDR3 comprises 13 residues. The V segment lost 2 bases and the J segment 8 bases; nucleotides outside the gene matches: 6. From germline, CDR1 is SGHRS and CDR2 YFSETQ.

The genes are TRBV28 and TRBJ1-2; D uncertain. The CDR3 contains 11 residues. Germline V gene lookup returns CDR1 MDHEN and CDR2 SYDVKM. With 2 bases removed from V and 7 bases from J, the gap between germline ends came to 5 bases. The CDR3 nucleotides are TGTGCCAGCAGTTTAAGAGTTGGCTACACCTTC. Protein sequence: CASSLRVGYTF.

The chain combines TRBV7-3 with TRBJ1-1; D unclear. The V gene lost 4 bases and the J gene lost 0 bases, with 6 bases spanning the gap. There are 13 residues in the CDR3. Germline loops: CDR1 SGHTA, CDR2 FQGTGA. The CDR3 here is CASSSTMNTEAFF. CDR3 nucleotides: TGTGCCAGCAGCTCGACCATGAACACTGAAGCTTTCTTT.

This chain links TRBV28 with TRBJ1-5; D possibly corresponds to TRBD1 (6 bases). Trimming cost V 7 bases and J 5 bases, with 15 bases left between them. Germline V gene data show CDR1 as MDHEN and CDR2 as SYDVKM. This CDR3 has 14 residues. The CDR3 protein is CASKKTGFDQPQHF. The CDR3 bases are TGTGCCAGCAAGAAGACAGGTTTTGATCAGCCCCAGCATTTT.

The chain links TRBV27 to TRBJ1-2; tentatively, D is TRBD1 (5 bases). The CDR3 runs 12 residues. V was shortened by 6 bases and J by 6 bases, with 11 bases between the two germline ends. Germline-derived CDR1 and CDR2 are MNHEY and SMNVEV (reference sequence). The CDR3 sequence is CASSLEGNGYTF. CDR3 DNA sequence: TGTGCCAGCAGCCTAGAGGGGAATGGCTACACCTTC.

V is TRBV2 and J is TRBJ2-7; D gene uncertain. Germline V CDR1 and CDR2: SNHLY, FYNNEI. This CDR3 has 13 residues. The ends were cut back, 8 bases at V and 2 bases at J, with 13 bases in the middle. The CDR3 bases are TGTGCCAGCGTCCCCTCCGCCGCCTACGAGCAGTACTTC. It specifies CASVPSAAYEQYF.

V gene TRBV5-6 combines with J gene TRBJ2-6; no clear D. CDR3 length: 12 amino acids. Germline V lookup: CDR1 SGHDT, CDR2 YYEEEE. Trimming removed 7 bases at V and 1 base at J, with 3 bases between. The chain's CDR3 is CASESGANVLTF. DNA for the CDR3: TGTGCCAGCGAGTCTGGGGCCAACGTCCTGACTTTC.

The rearrangement links TRBV9 to TRBJ2-2; 8 bases match TRBD2. Germline V gene data show CDR1 as SGDLS and CDR2 as YYNGEE. V shed 7 bases, J shed 6 bases, and the junction held 11 bases outside the gene matches. The CDR3 extends over 15 amino acids. CDR3 loop: CASGGAGGISGELFF. The CDR3 DNA reads TGTGCCAGCGGCGGTGCGGGGGGTATATCCGGGGAGCTGTTTTTT.

The chain couples TRBV3-1 (or the pseudogene TRBV3-2) to TRBJ2-2, with TRBD1 matching 8 bases. Germline V gives CDR1 LGHDT, CDR2 YNNKEL (reference sequence). The CDR3 has 13 amino acids. V was clipped by 7 bases and J by 7 bases; unmatched bases: 5. The CDR3 DNA reads as TGTGCCAGCACCGACAGGGGATACGGGGAGCTGTTTTTT. Translating gives CASTDRGYGELFF.

Points on this clone: At the DNA level, this CDR3 is encoded by other sequences in the same sample as well. This chain links TRBV9 with TRBJ1-2, with unresolved D. The CDR3 spans 13 residues. Trimming removed 0 bases from V and 3 bases from J, with 6 bases in between. Germline V gene sequence: CDR1 SGDLS, CDR2 YYNGEE. The CDR3, as DNA: TGTGCCAGCAGCGTAGGGCAGGACTATGGCTACACCTTC. Amino acid sequence: CASSVGQDYGYTF.

J is TRBJ1-5 and V is TRBV10-3, with D maybe TRBD1 (6 bases). From germline, CDR1 is ENHRY and CDR2 SYGVKD. This CDR3 region has 14 residues. Trimming pared 0 bases from V and 4 bases from J, leaving 7 bases between. Here the CDR3 DNA reads TGTGCCATCAGTGAGTCAACAGGGAATCAGCCCCAGCATTTT. Its translation: CAISESTGNQPQHF.

The chain links TRBV23-1 to TRBJ1-3; maybe TRBD1 (5 bases). TRBV23-1 is flagged as an ORF with uncertain function. CDR3 length: 21 residues. Deletions cut 2 bases from V and 6 bases from J, with 32 bases between. CDR3 coding DNA: TGCGCCAGCAGTCAACCCATAAGGGGAGGGGCCCACCGGCTACTTGCAAACACCATATATTTT. This sequence encodes CASSQPIRGGAHRLLANTIYF.

This chain joins TRBV5-6 and TRBJ2-4; 9 positions match TRBD2. The CDR3 spans 14 residues. Germline V CDR1 and CDR2: SGHDT, YYEEEE. J gave up 8 bases and V 3 bases, and 6 bases lay outside the gene matches. The CDR3 reads CASSSTSGGDIQYF. The CDR3 DNA is TGTGCCAGCAGCTCGACTAGCGGCGGAGACATTCAGTACTTC.

This rearrangement joins TRBV24-1 to TRBJ1-2; 9 positions match TRBD1. V was pared by 4 bases and J by 4 bases, with 3 bases of the junction left unmatched. The germline V gene has CDR1 KGHDR and CDR2 SFDVKD. The CDR3 length is 14 residues. CDR3 coding DNA: TGTGCCACCAGTGAGGGGGGACAGGGCTATGGCTACACCTTC. It specifies CATSEGGQGYGYTF.

The chain joins TRBV7-6 to TRBJ1-3; possible D gene TRBD1, 6 bases. CDR3 length: 16 residues. Germline V gives CDR1 SGHVS, CDR2 FNYEAQ. Trimming left V 3 bases short and J 2 bases short, with 14 bases between. As DNA, the CDR3 is TGTGCCAGCAGCTTTATTTTCGGGGGGCCTGGAAACACCATATATTTT. This codes for CASSFIFGGPGNTIYF.

The chain employs TRBV10-2 and TRBJ1-1; the D is unclear. The germline CDR1 and CDR2 sequences are WSHSY and SAAADI. This CDR3 is 10 amino acids long. Trimming left V 7 bases short and J 3 bases short, with 3 bases between. The CDR3: CASKDTEAFF. The CDR3 region has the DNA TGCGCCAGCAAGGACACTGAAGCTTTCTTT.